This TCR beta chain derives from a study of cytomegalovirus exposure and HLA in healthy donors. The CDR3 spans 16 residues. Trimming shortened V by 0 bases and J by 3 bases, and 11 bases separated the two germline ends. The V gene's germline CDR1 is SGHDN and CDR2 FVKESK. Both 60 Vbeta primers and 13 Jbeta primers went into the PCR. Clones were read by immunoSEQ multiplex PCR, and TCRdb kept only the in-frame ones, dropping some. Among approximately 140,000 clones, approximately 77% were seen once, and the ten largest hold 4% to 6%. This clonotype was sampled from a woman between 50 and 59 years old in good health and CMV-seronegative. Source material: PBMCs. V and J are TRBV14 and TRBJ1-4; weak D call: TRBD1 (5 bases). CDR3 in amino acids: CASSQDTGAANEKLFF. In DNA form, the CDR3 reads TGTGCCAGCAGCCAAGATACTGGGGCGGCTAATGAAAAACTGTTTTTT.